The T cell receptor (beta chain) under discussion was sequenced for a study of prognosis after radiotherapy for stage I lung cancer. Study in general: The authors enrolled stage I non-small cell lung cancer patients between April 2018 and early 2019. Median age was almost 75 years (roughly 50 to 84) among 10 to 15 men and a handful of women.

As for this clonotype: The junction and the germline gene differ at one end; a read error may be behind it.

This CDR3 is 15 amino acids long. CDR1 is WSHSY and CDR2 is SAAADI in the germline V gene. Amplification of TCR beta CDR3 from genomic DNA used two-round multiplex PCR. Amplification during the initial PCR round employed primers specific to each TRBV and TRBJ gene. In the second PCR round, amplification relied on universal primers. TCRdb processed the multiplex PCR reads anew with MiXCR; each CDR3 protein has one entry. The profile covers about 59,000 distinct CDR3 sequences, with more than 25% appearing a single time and around 6.9% taken by the ten largest. Peripheral blood, approximately 6 milliliters per draw, was collected at each of two time points.

Source: PBMCs, taken before or after stereotactic body radiation therapy (not recorded which). The rearrangement uses TRBV10-2 and TRBJ2-3; 9 bases are shared with TRBD2. This sequence originates from a donor at least 50 years old with non-small cell lung cancer. The CDR3 loop is CASSALAGSTETQYF. DNA for the CDR3: TGCGCAAGCAGTGCCCTAGCGGGAAGCACAGAAACGCAGTATTTT.